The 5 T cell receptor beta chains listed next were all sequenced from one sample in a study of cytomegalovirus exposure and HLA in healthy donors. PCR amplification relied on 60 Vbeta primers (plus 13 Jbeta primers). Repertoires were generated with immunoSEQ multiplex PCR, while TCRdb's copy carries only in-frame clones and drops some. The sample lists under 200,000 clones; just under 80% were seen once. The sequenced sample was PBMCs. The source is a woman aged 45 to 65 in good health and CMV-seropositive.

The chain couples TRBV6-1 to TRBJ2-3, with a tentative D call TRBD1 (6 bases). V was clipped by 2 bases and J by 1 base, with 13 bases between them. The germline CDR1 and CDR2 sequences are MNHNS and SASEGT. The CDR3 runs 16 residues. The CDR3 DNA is TGTGCCAGCAGTGAATATTGGGCAGGGGGCACAGATACGCAGTATTTT. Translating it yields CASSEYWAGGTDTQYF.

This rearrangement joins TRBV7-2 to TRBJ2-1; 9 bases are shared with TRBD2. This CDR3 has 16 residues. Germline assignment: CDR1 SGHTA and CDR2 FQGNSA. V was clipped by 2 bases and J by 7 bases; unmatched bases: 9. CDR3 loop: CASSLWDSGGVNEQFF. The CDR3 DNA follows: TGTGCCAGCAGCTTATGGGATAGCGGGGGTGTGAATGAGCAGTTCTTC.

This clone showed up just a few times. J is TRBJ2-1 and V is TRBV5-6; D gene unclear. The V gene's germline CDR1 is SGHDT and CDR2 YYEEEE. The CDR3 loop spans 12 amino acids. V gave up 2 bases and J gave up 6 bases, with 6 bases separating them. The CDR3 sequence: CASSFSVNEQFF. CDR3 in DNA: TGTGCCAGCAGCTTCAGTGTCAATGAGCAGTTCTTC.

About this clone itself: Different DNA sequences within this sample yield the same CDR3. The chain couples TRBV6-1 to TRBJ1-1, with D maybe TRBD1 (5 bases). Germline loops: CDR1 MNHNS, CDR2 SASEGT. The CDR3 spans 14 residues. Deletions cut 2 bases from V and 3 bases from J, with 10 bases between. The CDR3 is CASSERRGHTEAFF. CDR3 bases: TGTGCCAGCAGTGAAAGGAGGGGCCACACTGAAGCTTTCTTT.

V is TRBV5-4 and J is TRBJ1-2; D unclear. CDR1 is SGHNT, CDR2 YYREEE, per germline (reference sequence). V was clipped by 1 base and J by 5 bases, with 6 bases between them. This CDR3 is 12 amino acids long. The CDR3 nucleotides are TGTGCCAGCAGCTTGACGGTGTATGGCTACACCTTC. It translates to CASSLTVYGYTF.